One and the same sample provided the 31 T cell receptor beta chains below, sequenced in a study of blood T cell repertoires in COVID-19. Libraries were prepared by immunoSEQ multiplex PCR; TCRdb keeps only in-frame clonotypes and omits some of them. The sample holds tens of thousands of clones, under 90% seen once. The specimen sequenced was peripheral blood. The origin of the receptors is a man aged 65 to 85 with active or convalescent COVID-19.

The CDR3, as DNA: TGCGCCAGCAGCTATGACCCGGTCGGACAGGTGAACACTGAAGCTTTCTTT. It encodes CASSYDPVGQVNTEAFF. V and J are TRBV5-1 and TRBJ1-1; the match to TRBD1 covers 7 bases. The CDR3 has 17 amino acids. V trimming: 3 bases; J trimming: 0 bases; junction bases outside the gene matches: 11. Germline CDR1 is SGHRS and CDR2 is YFSETQ.

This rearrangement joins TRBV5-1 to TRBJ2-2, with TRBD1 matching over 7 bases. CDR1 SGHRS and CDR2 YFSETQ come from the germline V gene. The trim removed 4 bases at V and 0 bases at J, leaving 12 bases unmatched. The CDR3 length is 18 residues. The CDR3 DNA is TGCGCCAGCAGCCCCCGGCCCCGGGACAGCGCGAACACCGGGGAGCTGTTTTTT. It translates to CASSPRPRDSANTGELFF.

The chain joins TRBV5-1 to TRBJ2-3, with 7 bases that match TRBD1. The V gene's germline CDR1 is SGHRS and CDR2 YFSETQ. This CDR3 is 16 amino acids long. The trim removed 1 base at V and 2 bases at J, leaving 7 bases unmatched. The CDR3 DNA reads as TGCGCCAGCAGCTTGATCCCGGGACAGATCACAGATACGCAGTATTTT. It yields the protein CASSLIPGQITDTQYF.

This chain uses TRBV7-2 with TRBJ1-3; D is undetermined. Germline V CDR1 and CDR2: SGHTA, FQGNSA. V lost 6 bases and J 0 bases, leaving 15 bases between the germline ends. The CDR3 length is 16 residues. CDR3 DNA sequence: TGTGCCAGCAGTGTGCGCGCGGTTCACTCTGGAAACACCATATATTTT. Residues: CASSVRAVHSGNTIYF.

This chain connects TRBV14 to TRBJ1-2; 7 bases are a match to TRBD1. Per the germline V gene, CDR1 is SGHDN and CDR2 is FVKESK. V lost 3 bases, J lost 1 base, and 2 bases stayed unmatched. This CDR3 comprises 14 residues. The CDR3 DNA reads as TGTGCCAGCAGCCACCGGGACAGTAACTATGGCTACACCTTC. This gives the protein CASSHRDSNYGYTF.

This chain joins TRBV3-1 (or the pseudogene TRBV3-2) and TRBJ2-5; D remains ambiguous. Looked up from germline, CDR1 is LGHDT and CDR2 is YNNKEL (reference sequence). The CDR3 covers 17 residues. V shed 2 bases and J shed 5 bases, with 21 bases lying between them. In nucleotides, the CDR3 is TGTGCCAGCAGCCAACGAGGCCTCCGGCTGAGCCGGGAGACCCAGTACTTC. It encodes CASSQRGLRLSRETQYF.

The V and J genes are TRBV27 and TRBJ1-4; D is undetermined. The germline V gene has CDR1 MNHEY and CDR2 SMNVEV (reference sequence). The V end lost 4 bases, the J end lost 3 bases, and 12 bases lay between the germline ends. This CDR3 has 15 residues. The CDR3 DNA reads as TGTGCCAGCAGTTATAGTCTCTCGGCTAATGAAAAACTGTTTTTT. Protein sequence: CASSYSLSANEKLFF.

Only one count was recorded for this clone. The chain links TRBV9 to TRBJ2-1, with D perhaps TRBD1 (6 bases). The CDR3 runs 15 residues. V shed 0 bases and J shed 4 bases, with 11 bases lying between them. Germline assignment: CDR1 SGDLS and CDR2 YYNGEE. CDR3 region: CASSVEGDTYNEQFF. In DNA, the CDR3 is TGTGCCAGCAGCGTAGAGGGGGATACATACAATGAGCAGTTCTTC. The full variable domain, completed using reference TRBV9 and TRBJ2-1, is DSGVTQTPKHLITATGQRVTLRCSPRSGDLSVYWYQQSLDQGLQFLIQYYNGEERAKGNILERFSAQQFPDLHSELNLSSLELGDSALYFCASSVEGDTYNEQFFGPGTRLTVL.

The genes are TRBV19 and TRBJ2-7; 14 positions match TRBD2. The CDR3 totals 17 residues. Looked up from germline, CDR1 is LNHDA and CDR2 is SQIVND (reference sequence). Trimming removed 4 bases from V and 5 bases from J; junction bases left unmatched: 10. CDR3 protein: CASSTSGTSGSFDEQYF. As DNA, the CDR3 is TGTGCCAGTAGTACCTCCGGGACTAGCGGGAGCTTTGACGAGCAGTACTTC.

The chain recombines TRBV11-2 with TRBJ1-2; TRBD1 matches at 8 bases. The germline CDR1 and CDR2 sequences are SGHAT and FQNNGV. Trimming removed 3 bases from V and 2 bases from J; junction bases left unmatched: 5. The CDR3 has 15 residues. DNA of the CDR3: TGTGCCAGCAGCTTCCCGGGACAGGAGAACTATGGCTACACCTTC. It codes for CASSFPGQENYGYTF. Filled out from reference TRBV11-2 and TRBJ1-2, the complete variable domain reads EAGVAQSPRYKIIEKRQSVAFWCNPISGHATLYWYQQILGQGPKLLIQFQNNGVVDDSQLPKDRFSAERLKGVDSTLKIQPAKLEDSAVYLCASSFPGQENYGYTFGSGTRLTVV.

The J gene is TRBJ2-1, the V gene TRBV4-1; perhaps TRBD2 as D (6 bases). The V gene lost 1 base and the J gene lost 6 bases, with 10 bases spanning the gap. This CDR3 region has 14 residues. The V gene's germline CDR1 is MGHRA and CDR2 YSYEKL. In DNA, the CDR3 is TGCGCCAGCAGCCAAGGGGCGGGGCCCAATGAGCAGTTCTTC. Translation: CASSQGAGPNEQFF.

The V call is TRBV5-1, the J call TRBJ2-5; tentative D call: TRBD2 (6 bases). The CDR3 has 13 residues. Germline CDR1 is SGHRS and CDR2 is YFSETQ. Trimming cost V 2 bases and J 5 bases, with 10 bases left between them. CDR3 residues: CASSFRERETQYF. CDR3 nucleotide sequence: TGCGCCAGCAGCTTCCGGGAGAGGGAGACCCAGTACTTC.

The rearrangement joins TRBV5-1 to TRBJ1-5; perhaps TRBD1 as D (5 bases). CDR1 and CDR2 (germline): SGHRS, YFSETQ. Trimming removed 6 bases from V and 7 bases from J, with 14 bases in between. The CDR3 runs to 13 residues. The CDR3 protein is CASNNRPGQPQHF. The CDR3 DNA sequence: TGCGCCAGCAACAACAGGCCAGGACAGCCCCAGCATTTT.

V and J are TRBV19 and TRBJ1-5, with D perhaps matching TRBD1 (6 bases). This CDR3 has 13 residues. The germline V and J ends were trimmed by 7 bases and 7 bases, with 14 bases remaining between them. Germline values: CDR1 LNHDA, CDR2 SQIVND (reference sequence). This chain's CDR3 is CASTPTGRQPQHF. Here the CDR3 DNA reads TGTGCCAGTACCCCGACAGGACGACAGCCCCAGCATTTT.

This chain's CDR3 is CASSLLKGGSTEAFF. The CDR3 DNA follows: TGTGCCAGCAGTTTATTAAAGGGAGGGAGCACTGAAGCTTTCTTT. The chain joins TRBV27 to TRBJ1-1; D is ambiguous. The CDR3 is 15 residues long. Trimming took 1 base from V and 4 from J, leaving 13 bases between them. Germline CDR1 is MNHEY and CDR2 is SMNVEV (reference sequence).

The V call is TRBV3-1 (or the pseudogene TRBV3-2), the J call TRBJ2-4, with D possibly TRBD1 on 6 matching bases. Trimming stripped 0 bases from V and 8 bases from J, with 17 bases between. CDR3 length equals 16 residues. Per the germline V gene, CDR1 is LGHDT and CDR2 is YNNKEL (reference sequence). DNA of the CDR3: TGTGCCAGCAGCCAAGAACAGGGAAAGGCAGTCGACATTCAGTACTTC. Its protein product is CASSQEQGKAVDIQYF.

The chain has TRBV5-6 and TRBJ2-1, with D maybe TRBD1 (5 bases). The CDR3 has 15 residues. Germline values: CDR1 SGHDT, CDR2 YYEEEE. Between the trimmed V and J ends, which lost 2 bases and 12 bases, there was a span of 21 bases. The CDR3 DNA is TGTGCCAGCAGCTTTGGGGCTACTGGCCGCCAGGGGCAGTTCTTC. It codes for CASSFGATGRQGQFF.

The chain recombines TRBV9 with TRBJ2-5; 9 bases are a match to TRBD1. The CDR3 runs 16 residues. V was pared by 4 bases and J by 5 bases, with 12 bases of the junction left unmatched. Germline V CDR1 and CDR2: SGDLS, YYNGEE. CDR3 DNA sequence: TGTGCCAGCAGCCCTTACCTGGGACAGGGCGAGGAGACCCAGTACTTC. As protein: CASSPYLGQGEETQYF.

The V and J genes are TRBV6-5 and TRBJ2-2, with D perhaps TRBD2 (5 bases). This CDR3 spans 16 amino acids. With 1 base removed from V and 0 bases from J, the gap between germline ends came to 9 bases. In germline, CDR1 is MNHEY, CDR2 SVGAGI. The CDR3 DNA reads TGTGCCAGCAGTTACTGGCGGGCACCGAACACCGGGGAGCTGTTTTTT. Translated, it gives CASSYWRAPNTGELFF.

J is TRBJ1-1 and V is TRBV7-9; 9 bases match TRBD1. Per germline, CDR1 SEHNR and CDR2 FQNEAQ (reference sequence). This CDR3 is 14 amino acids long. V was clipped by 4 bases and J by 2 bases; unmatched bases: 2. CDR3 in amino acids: CASSSGQGNTEAFF. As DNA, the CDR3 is TGTGCCAGCAGCTCGGGACAGGGTAACACTGAAGCTTTCTTT.

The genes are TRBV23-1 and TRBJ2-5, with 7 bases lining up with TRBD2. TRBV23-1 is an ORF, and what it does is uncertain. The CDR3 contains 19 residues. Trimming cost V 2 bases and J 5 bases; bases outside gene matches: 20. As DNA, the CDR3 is TGCGCCAGCAGTCAAAATCTTAGGGATTCCAGGGAGGGTCGGGAGACCCAGTACTTC. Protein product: CASSQNLRDSREGRETQYF.

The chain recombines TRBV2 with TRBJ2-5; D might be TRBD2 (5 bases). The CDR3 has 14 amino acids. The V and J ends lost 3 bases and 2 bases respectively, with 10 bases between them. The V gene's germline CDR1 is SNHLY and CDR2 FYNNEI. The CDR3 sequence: CASSDPGKQETQYF. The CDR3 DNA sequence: TGTGCCAGCAGTGACCCCGGGAAACAAGAGACCCAGTACTTC.

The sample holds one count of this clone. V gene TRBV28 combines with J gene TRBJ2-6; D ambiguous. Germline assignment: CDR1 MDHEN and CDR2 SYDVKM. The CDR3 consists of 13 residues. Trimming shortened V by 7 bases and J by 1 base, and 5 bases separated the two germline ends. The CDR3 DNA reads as TGTGCCAGCAAAATATCTGGGGCCAACGTCCTGACTTTC. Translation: CASKISGANVLTF. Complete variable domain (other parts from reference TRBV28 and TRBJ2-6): DVKVTQSSRYLVKRTGEKVFLECVQDMDHENMFWYRQDPGLGLRLIYFSYDVKMKEKGDIPEGYSVSREKKERFSLILESASTNQTSMYLCASKISGANVLTFGAGSRLTVL.

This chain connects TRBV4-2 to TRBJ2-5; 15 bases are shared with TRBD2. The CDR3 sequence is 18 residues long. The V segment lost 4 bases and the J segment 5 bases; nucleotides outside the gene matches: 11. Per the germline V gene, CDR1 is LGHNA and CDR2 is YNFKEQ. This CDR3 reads CASSPNPLGTSGGETQYF. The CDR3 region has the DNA TGTGCCAGCAGCCCAAATCCCCTAGGGACTAGCGGGGGGGAGACCCAGTACTTC.

The CDR3 loop reads CASSRATGTGNNEQFF. In DNA, the CDR3 is TGTGCCAGCAGCCGGGCGACCGGGACAGGGAACAATGAGCAGTTCTTC. V gene TRBV14 combines with J gene TRBJ2-1, with TRBD1 matching over 9 bases. Germline V gives CDR1 SGHDN, CDR2 FVKESK. This CDR3 region has 16 residues. V shed 4 bases and J 5 bases; nucleotides not matched to a gene: 9.

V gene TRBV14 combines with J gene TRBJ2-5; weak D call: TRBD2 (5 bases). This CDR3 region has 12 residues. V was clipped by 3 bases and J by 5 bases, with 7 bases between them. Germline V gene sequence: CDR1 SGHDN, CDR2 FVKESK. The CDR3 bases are TGTGCCAGCAGCCAGGGAGCGGAGACCCAGTACTTC. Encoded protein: CASSQGAETQYF.

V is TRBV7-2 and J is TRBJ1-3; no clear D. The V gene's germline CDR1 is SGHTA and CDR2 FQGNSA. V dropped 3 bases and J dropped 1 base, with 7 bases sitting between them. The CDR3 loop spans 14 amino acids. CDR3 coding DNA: TGTGCCAGCAGCTTGGGAGCTTCTGGAAACACCATATATTTT. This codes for CASSLGASGNTIYF.

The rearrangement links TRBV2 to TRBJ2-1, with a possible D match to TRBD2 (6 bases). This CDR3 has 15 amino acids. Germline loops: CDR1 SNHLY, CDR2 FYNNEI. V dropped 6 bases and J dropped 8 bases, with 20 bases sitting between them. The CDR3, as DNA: TGTGCCAGCAGACATACTAGCTACGGGGTCGATGAGCAGTTCTTC. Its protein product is CASRHTSYGVDEQFF.

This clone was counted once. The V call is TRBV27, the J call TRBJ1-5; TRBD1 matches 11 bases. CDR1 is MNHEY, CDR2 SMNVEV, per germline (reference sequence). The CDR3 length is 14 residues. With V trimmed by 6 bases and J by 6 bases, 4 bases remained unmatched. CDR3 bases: TGTGCCAGCAGAAGGACAGGGGGCCTTCAGCCCCAGCATTTT. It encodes CASRRTGGLQPQHF.

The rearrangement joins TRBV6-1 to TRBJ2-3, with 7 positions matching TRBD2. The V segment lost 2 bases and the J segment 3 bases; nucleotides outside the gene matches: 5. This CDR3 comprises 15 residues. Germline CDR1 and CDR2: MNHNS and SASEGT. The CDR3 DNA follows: TGTGCCAGCAGTGAATACGGGCGGGGGACAGATACGCAGTATTTT. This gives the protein CASSEYGRGTDTQYF.

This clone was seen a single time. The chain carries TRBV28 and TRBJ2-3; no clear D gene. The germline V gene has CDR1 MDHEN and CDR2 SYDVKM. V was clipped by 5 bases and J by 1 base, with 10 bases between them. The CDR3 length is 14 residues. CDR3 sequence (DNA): TGTGCCAGCAGTCCCTGGCAGGGCACAGATACGCAGTATTTT. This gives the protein CASSPWQGTDTQYF.